This T cell receptor (beta chain) derives from a study of cytomegalovirus exposure and HLA in healthy donors. Whole-study context: HLA-typed donors were the source of about 85 million unique TCRs held in an early data release. Points from the study as a whole: Exclusion as indistinguishable affected some V segments, including TRBV6-2 and TRBV6-3. Later analysis showed TCR association rates varying by HLA locus, highest for DRB1 and lowest for HLA-C.

This clone has only one observation. Antigen: not known. PCR was performed using 60 Vbeta and 13 Jbeta primers. Original data processing: In a later analysis, some 80 million unique TCR beta chains included roughly 11 million shared by two or more donors. The table came from immunoSEQ multiplex PCR; TCRdb's copy has only in-frame clones and leaves some out. The V and J calls and clone size come from that table; D and trimming were worked out from the DNA. This sample has more than 150,000 clones, with over 80% found just once. V shed 6 bases and J shed 5 bases, with 14 bases lying between them. CDR3 length equals 14 residues. Germline CDR1 reads LNHDA; CDR2 reads SQIVND (reference sequence).

The chain links TRBV19 to TRBJ1-5; tentatively, D is TRBD1 (6 bases). Sequenced sample: PBMCs. The sequence came from a man in his forties in good health and CMV-seronegative. The CDR3 sequence: CASRGRGGDQPQHF. For the CDR3, the DNA is TGTGCCAGTAGGGGGAGGGGGGGAGATCAGCCCCAGCATTTT.